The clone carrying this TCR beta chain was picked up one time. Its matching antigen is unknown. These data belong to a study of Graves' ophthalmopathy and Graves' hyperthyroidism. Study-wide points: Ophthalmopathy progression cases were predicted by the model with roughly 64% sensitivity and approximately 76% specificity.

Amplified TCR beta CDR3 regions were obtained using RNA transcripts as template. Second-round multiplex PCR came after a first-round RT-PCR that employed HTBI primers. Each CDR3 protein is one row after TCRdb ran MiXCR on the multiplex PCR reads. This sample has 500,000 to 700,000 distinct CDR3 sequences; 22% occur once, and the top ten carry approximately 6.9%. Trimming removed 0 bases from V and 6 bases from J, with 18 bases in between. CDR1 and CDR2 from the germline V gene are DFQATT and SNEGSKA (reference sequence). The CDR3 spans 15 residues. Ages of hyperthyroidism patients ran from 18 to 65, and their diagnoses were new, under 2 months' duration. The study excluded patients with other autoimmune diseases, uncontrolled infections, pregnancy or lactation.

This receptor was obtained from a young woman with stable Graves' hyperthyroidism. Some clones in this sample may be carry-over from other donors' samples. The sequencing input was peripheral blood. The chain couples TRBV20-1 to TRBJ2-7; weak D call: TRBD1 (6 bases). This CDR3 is CSARDVSQGQGEQYF. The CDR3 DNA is TGCAGTGCTAGAGATGTGTCACAGGGCCAGGGCGAGCAGTACTTC.